The clone carrying this T cell receptor beta chain was seen only a few times. The antigen remains undetermined. V trimming: 3 bases; J trimming: 6 bases; junction bases outside the gene matches: 1. This CDR3 contains 12 residues. CDR1 is KGHSH, CDR2 LQKENI, per germline. These data are taken from a study of cytotoxic CD8 clonotypes in ibrutinib-treated CLL. Study overall: A median around twelve months of treatment, range 6 to 36, preceded the collection of response samples.

Only in-frame clones appear in the TCRdb table, and some are missing; sequencing was by immunoSEQ multiplex PCR. Among hundreds of thousands of clones, 70% were seen once, and the ten largest hold more than 4.5%. Genomic DNA in an amount of about 2 micrograms was extracted from cryopreserved PBMCs and used for the preparation of TCR beta libraries. Study-wide points: Sustained-remission patients were sampled at one set of times and progressing patients at different ones. Having risen at ibrutinib response, clonality had fallen back toward baseline by progression.

Sequenced material: PBMCs, taken after 12 months of ibrutinib treatment. The chain employs TRBV18 and TRBJ1-2; 7 positions agree with TRBD1. The source of this sequence is a human donor with chronic lymphocytic leukemia. The CDR3 nucleotides are TGTGCCAGCTCACCCCAGGGGGATGGCTACACCTTC. Its protein is CASSPQGDGYTF.